This T cell receptor beta chain was observed in a study of CD4 T cells in relation to SARS-CoV-2 and coronaviruses. Study-level background: Crossreactive spike epitopes shared across donors were mapped to their HLA restriction.

Method: immunoSEQ multiplex PCR; TCRdb's copy keeps in-frame clones and lacks some. The sample contains around 54,000 clones, 92% of which appear only once. V was shortened by 0 bases and J by 10 bases, with 14 bases between the two germline ends. The CDR3 extends over 15 amino acids. Germline CDR1 reads SGHRS; CDR2 reads YFSETQ. Sequencing was done on a sample of naive CD4+ T cells from PBMCs. Documented subset: naive CD4+ T cells isolated by negative enrichment. V is TRBV5-1 and J is TRBJ1-6, with D tentatively TRBD1 (5 bases). This receptor was identified in an adult with COVID-19. The CDR3 is CASSLDQGVGSPLHF. The CDR3 DNA reads as TGCGCCAGCAGCTTGGATCAGGGCGTGGGGTCACCCCTCCACTTT.